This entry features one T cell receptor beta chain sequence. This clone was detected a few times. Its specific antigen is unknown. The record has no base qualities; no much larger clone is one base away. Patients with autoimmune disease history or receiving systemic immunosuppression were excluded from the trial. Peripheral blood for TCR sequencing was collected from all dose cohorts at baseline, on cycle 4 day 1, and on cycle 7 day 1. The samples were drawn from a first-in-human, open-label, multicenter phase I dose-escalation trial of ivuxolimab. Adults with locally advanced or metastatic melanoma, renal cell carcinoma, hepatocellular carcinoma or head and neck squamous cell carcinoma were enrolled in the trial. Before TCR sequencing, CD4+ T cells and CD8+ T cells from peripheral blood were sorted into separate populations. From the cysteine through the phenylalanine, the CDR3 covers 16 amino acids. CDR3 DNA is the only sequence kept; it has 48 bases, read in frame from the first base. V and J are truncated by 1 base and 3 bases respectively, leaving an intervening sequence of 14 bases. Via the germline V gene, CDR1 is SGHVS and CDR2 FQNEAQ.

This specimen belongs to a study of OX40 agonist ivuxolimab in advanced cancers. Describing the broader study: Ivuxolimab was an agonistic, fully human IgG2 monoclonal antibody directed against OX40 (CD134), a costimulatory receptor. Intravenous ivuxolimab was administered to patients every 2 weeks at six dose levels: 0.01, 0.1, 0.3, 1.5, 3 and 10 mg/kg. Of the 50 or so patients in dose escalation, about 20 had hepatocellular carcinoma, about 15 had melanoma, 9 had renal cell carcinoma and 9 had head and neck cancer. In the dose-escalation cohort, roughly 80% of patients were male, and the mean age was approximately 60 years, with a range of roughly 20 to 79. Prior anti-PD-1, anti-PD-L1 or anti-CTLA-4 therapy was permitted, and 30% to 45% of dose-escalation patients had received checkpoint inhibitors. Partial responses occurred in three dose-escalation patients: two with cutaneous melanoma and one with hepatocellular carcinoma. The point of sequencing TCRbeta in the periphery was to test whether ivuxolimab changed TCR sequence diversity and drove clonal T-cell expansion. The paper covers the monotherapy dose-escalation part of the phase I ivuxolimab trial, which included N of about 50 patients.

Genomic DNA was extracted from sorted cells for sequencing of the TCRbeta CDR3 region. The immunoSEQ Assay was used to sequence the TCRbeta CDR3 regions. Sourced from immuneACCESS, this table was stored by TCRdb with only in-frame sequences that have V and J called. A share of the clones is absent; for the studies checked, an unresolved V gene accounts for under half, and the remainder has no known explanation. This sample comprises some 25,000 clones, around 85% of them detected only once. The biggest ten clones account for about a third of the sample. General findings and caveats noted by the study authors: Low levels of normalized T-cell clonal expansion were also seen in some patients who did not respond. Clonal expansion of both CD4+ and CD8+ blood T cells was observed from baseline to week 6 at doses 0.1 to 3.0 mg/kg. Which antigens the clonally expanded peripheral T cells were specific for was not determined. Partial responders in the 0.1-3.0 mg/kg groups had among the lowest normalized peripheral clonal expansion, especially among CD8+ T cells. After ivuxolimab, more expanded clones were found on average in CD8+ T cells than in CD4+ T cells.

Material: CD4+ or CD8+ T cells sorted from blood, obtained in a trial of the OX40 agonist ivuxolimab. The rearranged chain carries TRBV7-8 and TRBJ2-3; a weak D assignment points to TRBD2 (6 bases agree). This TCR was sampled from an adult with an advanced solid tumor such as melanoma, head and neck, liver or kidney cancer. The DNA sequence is TGTGCCAGCAGCTTAGGGAACGGGGGAGGTACAGATACGCAGTATTTT. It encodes CASSLGNGGGTDTQYF.